The 31 T cell receptor beta chains listed next were all sequenced from one sample in a study of cytomegalovirus exposure and HLA in healthy donors. It was with 60 Vbeta and 13 Jbeta primers that the PCR ran. Here immunoSEQ multiplex PCR was the method, and the copy in TCRdb shows in-frame clones only, minus some. The table includes about 170,000 clones, roughly 80% detected once. The material sequenced was PBMCs. These receptors came from a young woman in good health and CMV-seronegative.

J is TRBJ1-6 and V is TRBV5-1, with 7 bases fitting TRBD1. The CDR3 contains 14 residues. The V segment lost 2 bases and the J segment 7 bases; nucleotides outside the gene matches: 3. Germline lookup yields CDR1 SGHRS and CDR2 YFSETQ. CDR3 coding DNA: TGCGCCAGCAGCTTCGGGACAGAGAATTCACCCCTCCACTTT. Translating gives CASSFGTENSPLHF.

The chain carries TRBV10-3 and TRBJ1-1; D ambiguous. The CDR3 loop spans 14 amino acids. With 3 bases removed from V and 2 bases from J, the gap between germline ends came to 10 bases. The germline V gene encodes CDR1 ENHRY and CDR2 SYGVKD. CDR3 in amino acids: CAISDARLNTEAFF. The CDR3 region has the DNA TGTGCCATCAGTGACGCCAGGCTAAACACTGAAGCTTTCTTT.

The chain has TRBV6-1 and TRBJ2-3, with 7 bases identical to TRBD1. The CDR3 has 15 amino acids. Germline-derived CDR1 and CDR2 are MNHNS and SASEGT. V trimming: 6 bases; J trimming: 1 base; junction bases outside the gene matches: 7. CDR3 region: CASSKQGTRTDTQYF. In DNA form, the CDR3 reads TGTGCCAGCAGCAAACAGGGGACACGCACAGATACGCAGTATTTT.

The chain joins TRBV7-9 to TRBJ1-3, with a tentative D call TRBD1 (6 bases). The germline V gene has CDR1 SEHNR and CDR2 FQNEAQ (reference sequence). The ends were cut back, 5 bases at V and 0 bases at J, with 20 bases in the middle. CDR3 length: 18 residues. CDR3 DNA: TGTGCCAGCAGCCGCTCAGGACAGAAAATCTCCTCTGGAAACACCATATATTTT. This gives the protein CASSRSGQKISSGNTIYF.

The chain links TRBV5-1 to TRBJ2-3, with 12 bases that match TRBD2. The junction had 9 bases not matched to a gene; V was cut back by 0 bases and J by 4 bases. CDR1 and CDR2 (germline): SGHRS, YFSETQ. The CDR3 covers 18 residues. Here the CDR3 reads CASSLAGLAGGPADTQYF. CDR3 nucleotide sequence: TGCGCCAGCAGCTTGGCCGGGCTAGCGGGGGGGCCGGCAGATACGCAGTATTTT.

The V and J genes are TRBV27 and TRBJ1-1; D might be TRBD1 (6 bases). CDR1 is MNHEY, CDR2 SMNVEV, per germline (reference sequence). With 10 bases removed from V and 0 bases from J, the gap between germline ends came to 12 bases. This CDR3 is 13 amino acids long. CDR3 DNA: TGTGCCACTCGATGGGGGCTGAACACTGAAGCTTTCTTT. This codes for CATRWGLNTEAFF.

This chain links TRBV21-1 with TRBJ1-3; the D call of TRBD1 is as the table states it, not checked on the DNA. TRBV21-1 is given as a pseudogene. CDR3 length equals 13 residues. The CDR3 region has the DNA TGTGCCAGCAAGGACAGCTCTGGAAACACCATATATTTT. As protein: CASKDSSGNTIYF.

The rearrangement uses TRBV11-3 and TRBJ2-7; possibly TRBD2 for D (6 bases). The ends were cut back, 6 bases at V and 0 bases at J, with 12 bases in the middle. Germline loops: CDR1 SGHNT, CDR2 YENEEA. CDR3 length: 14 amino acids. The CDR3 DNA sequence: TGTGCCAGCAGAAGGTCGGGAGACTCCTACGAGCAGTACTTC. This encodes CASRRSGDSYEQYF.

The V gene is TRBV12-5, the J gene TRBJ1-2, with D maybe TRBD1 (6 bases). In germline, CDR1 is LGHNT, CDR2 FRNRAP. The V end lost 0 bases, the J end lost 2 bases, and 16 bases lay between the germline ends. This CDR3 has 17 amino acids. CDR3 DNA: TGTGCTAGTGGTTTGGTAACGGGGGGGCATTCGAACTATGGCTACACCTTC. Translating it yields CASGLVTGGHSNYGYTF. Looking up the rest from reference TRBV12-5 and TRBJ1-2 gives the full variable domain: DARVTQTPRHKVTEMGQEVTMRCQPILGHNTVFWYRQTMMQGLELLAYFRNRAPLDDSGMPKDRFSAEMPDATLATLKIQPSEPRDSAVYFCASGLVTGGHSNYGYTFGSGTRLTVV.

With regard to this clone: Sequence at one end of the junction differs from germline and may be a read error. The gene calls are TRBV27 and TRBJ1-2, with D maybe TRBD1 (5 bases). The CDR3 covers 13 residues. Germline CDR1 reads MNHEY; CDR2 reads SMNVEV (reference sequence). CDR3 sequence reads: CASSHPAGFGYTF. The CDR3 DNA reads TGTGCCAGCAGTCATCCGGCAGGGTTCGGCTATACCTTC.

This clone has only a few counts. The chain employs TRBV4-1 and TRBJ2-2; maybe TRBD1 (6 bases). The CDR3 is 16 residues long. Trimming took off 2 bases at V and 1 base at J, with 11 bases between the two ends. Germline assignment: CDR1 MGHRA and CDR2 YSYEKL. The DNA for the CDR3 is TGCGCCAGCAGCCAAAGAAGAGGGGGGAACACCGGGGAGCTGTTTTTT. Translation gives CASSQRRGGNTGELFF.

This clone was seen only a few times. The CDR3 DNA reads as TGCGCCAGCAGGGAGAATAGCGGGAGGTCCCAAGAGACCCAGTACTTC. It encodes CASRENSGRSQETQYF. The chain employs TRBV4-3 and TRBJ2-5; 10 nucleotides agree with TRBD2. CDR1 LGHNA and CDR2 YSLEER come from the germline V gene. The CDR3 consists of 16 residues. With V trimmed by 6 bases and J by 1 base, 8 bases remained unmatched.

This chain connects TRBV28 to TRBJ2-6; D perhaps matches TRBD1 (6 bases). Deletions cut 5 bases from V and 0 bases from J, with 14 bases between. CDR1 is MDHEN and CDR2 is SYDVKM in the germline V gene. The CDR3 sequence is 17 residues long. The CDR3, as DNA: TGTGCCAGCAGTCCTTATCAGGGGCCCTCTGGGGCCAACGTCCTGACTTTC. It codes for CASSPYQGPSGANVLTF.

This sequence joins TRBV5-1 and TRBJ1-1, with unresolved D. This CDR3 has 14 residues. Germline V lookup: CDR1 SGHRS, CDR2 YFSETQ. Trimming removed 7 bases from V and 0 bases from J, with 13 bases in between. This CDR3 is CASGPRNMNTEAFF. CDR3 nucleotides: TGCGCCAGCGGGCCCAGGAACATGAACACTGAAGCTTTCTTT.

This rearrangement joins TRBV7-9 to TRBJ2-5; 8 bases agree with TRBD2. The V gene's germline CDR1 is SEHNR and CDR2 FQNEAQ (reference sequence). The CDR3 is made up of 14 amino acids. The ends lost 6 bases at V and 5 bases at J; junction bases unmatched: 8. CDR3 nucleotide sequence: TGTGCCAGCAGGCCGGGACTAGTCCCCGAGACCCAGTACTTC. Its translation is CASRPGLVPETQYF.

This chain uses TRBV6-4 with TRBJ2-3, with D possibly TRBD2 on 6 matching bases. Germline lookup yields CDR1 MRHNA and CDR2 SNTAGT. The CDR3 length is 14 residues. Trimming cost V 2 bases and J 5 bases, with 11 bases left between them. The CDR3 nucleotides are TGTGCCAGCAGTGACCGGGAGCTCCAAGATACGCAGTATTTT. Protein sequence: CASSDRELQDTQYF.

V gene TRBV27 combines with J gene TRBJ1-1, with D possibly matching TRBD1 (5 bases). In germline, CDR1 is MNHEY, CDR2 SMNVEV (reference sequence). CDR3 length: 14 amino acids. Between the trimmed V and J ends, which lost 3 bases and 3 bases, there was a span of 11 bases. CDR3 DNA: TGTGCCAGCAGTTTCTCGGGGGTGGACACTGAAGCTTTCTTT. Its translation is CASSFSGVDTEAFF.

The chain combines TRBV12-5 with TRBJ2-3; 7 nucleotides match TRBD2. The CDR3 runs 15 residues. Per the germline V gene, CDR1 is LGHNT and CDR2 is FRNRAP. The V segment lost 2 bases and the J segment 6 bases; nucleotides outside the gene matches: 8. This CDR3 is CASGLKGGPSDTQYF. The CDR3 DNA reads TGTGCTAGTGGTTTGAAGGGAGGGCCCTCGGATACGCAGTATTTT.

This chain joins TRBV7-9 and TRBJ2-7; D is perhaps TRBD1 (5 bases). Trimming removed 2 bases at V and 2 bases at J, with 10 bases between. CDR1 is SEHNR and CDR2 is FQNEAQ in the germline V gene (reference sequence). CDR3 length equals 14 residues. CDR3 amino acids: CASSLQRQTYEQYF. CDR3 DNA sequence: TGTGCCAGCAGCTTACAAAGACAGACCTACGAGCAGTACTTC.

This chain links TRBV27 with TRBJ2-1; 8 bases match TRBD1. Per the germline V gene, CDR1 is MNHEY and CDR2 is SMNVEV (reference sequence). V was pared by 5 bases and J by 1 base, with 10 bases of the junction left unmatched. The CDR3 extends over 17 amino acids. CDR3 region: CASSPWTGPSSYNEQFF. CDR3 DNA: TGTGCCAGCAGTCCGTGGACAGGGCCCTCTTCCTACAATGAGCAGTTCTTC.

This chain connects TRBV7-9 to TRBJ2-1, with 7 bases aligning to TRBD2. The CDR3 runs to 14 residues. The trim removed 8 bases at V and 6 bases at J, leaving 10 bases unmatched. CDR1 and CDR2 (germline): SEHNR, FQNEAQ (reference sequence). CDR3 loop: CASSAGPGGNEQFF. CDR3 nucleotide sequence: TGTGCCAGCTCAGCGGGACCGGGGGGCAATGAGCAGTTCTTC.

This rearrangement joins TRBV6-5 to TRBJ1-2; D unclear. The V end lost 4 bases, the J end lost 9 bases, and 12 bases lay between the germline ends. Germline lookup yields CDR1 MNHEY and CDR2 SVGAGI. CDR3 length: 12 amino acids. The CDR3 coding sequence is TGTGCCAGCAGTTCGGGAGGGTTGCGCTACACCTTC. Its protein is CASSSGGLRYTF.

The J gene is TRBJ1-1, the V gene TRBV6-6; 9 bases agree with TRBD1. This CDR3 is 14 amino acids long. The trim removed 6 bases at V and 5 bases at J, leaving 7 bases unmatched. Germline V gene lookup returns CDR1 MNHNY and CDR2 SVGAGI (reference sequence). The CDR3 DNA reads as TGTGCCAGCAGCGCCGGGACAGGGAAAACTGAAGCTTTCTTT. Translating gives CASSAGTGKTEAFF.

This clone was counted between two and nine times. The genes are TRBV30 and TRBJ1-3, with TRBD1 matching 9 bases. Looked up from germline, CDR1 is GTSNPN and CDR2 is SVGIG (reference sequence). This CDR3 has 14 residues. Trimming removed 4 bases from V and 4 bases from J; junction bases left unmatched: 5. CDR3 residues: CAWTRTGVGNTIYF. The CDR3 DNA is TGTGCCTGGACTCGGACAGGGGTGGGAAACACCATATATTTT.

The genes are TRBV5-6 and TRBJ1-1; D remains unclear. Germline V gene lookup returns CDR1 SGHDT and CDR2 YYEEEE. Trimming took 2 bases from V and 5 from J, leaving 19 bases between them. This CDR3 has 16 residues. The CDR3 DNA reads as TGTGCCAGCAGCTTCAATCCCACTAGATCCTGGACTGAAGCTTTCTTT. As protein: CASSFNPTRSWTEAFF.

The chain has TRBV6-1 and TRBJ2-7; D may be TRBD1 (5 bases). The CDR3 has 14 amino acids. The V end was cut by 1 base, the J end by 1 base, with 8 bases between. Germline V gene lookup returns CDR1 MNHNS and CDR2 SASEGT. The CDR3 DNA reads TGTGCCAGCAGTGAAGGCAGGGCGTCCTACGAGCAGTACTTC. Translated: CASSEGRASYEQYF.

The rearrangement uses TRBV7-6 and TRBJ2-3; D perhaps matches TRBD2 (5 bases). CDR1 and CDR2 from the germline V gene are SGHVS and FNYEAQ. The CDR3 runs 17 residues. Trimming removed 0 bases at V and 2 bases at J, with 15 bases between. CDR3 sequence: CASSLALTPSSTDTQYF. The CDR3 nucleotides are TGTGCCAGCAGCTTAGCCCTGACACCTAGCTCCACAGATACGCAGTATTTT. The full variable domain, its missing parts supplied by reference TRBV7-6 and TRBJ2-3, is GAGVSQSPRYKVTKRGQDVALRCDPISGHVSLYWYRQALGQGPEFLTYFNYEAQQDKSGLPNDRFSAERPEGSISTLTIQRTEQRDSAMYRCASSLALTPSSTDTQYFGPGTRLTVL.

V usage is TRBV7-3 and J usage is TRBJ2-2, with TRBD1 as a possible D gene (5 bases). Trimming left V 5 bases short and J 4 bases short, with 11 bases between. The CDR3 has 14 amino acids. Germline V lookup: CDR1 SGHTA, CDR2 FQGTGA. The CDR3 sequence is CASSPWGVTGELFF. DNA for the CDR3: TGTGCCAGCAGCCCCTGGGGCGTCACCGGGGAGCTGTTTTTT.

This clone was counted between two and nine times. The V gene is TRBV11-3, the J gene TRBJ2-5; D is undetermined. V was cut by 5 bases and J by 3 bases, with 4 bases left in between. This CDR3 is built from 11 residues. The germline gives CDR1 SGHNT, CDR2 YENEEA. For the CDR3, the DNA is TGTGCCAGCAGCCAGGAAGAGACCCAGTACTTC. Protein: CASSQEETQYF.

This rearrangement joins TRBV6-1 to TRBJ1-5; D gene ambiguous. The germline V and J ends were trimmed by 2 bases and 3 bases, with 8 bases remaining between them. CDR1 MNHNS and CDR2 SASEGT come from the germline V gene. The CDR3 loop spans 14 amino acids. The CDR3 bases are TGTGCCAGCAGTGAACAGCGATTCAATCAGCCCCAGCATTTT. Residues: CASSEQRFNQPQHF.

This clone occurred a few times. The gene calls are TRBV11-3 and TRBJ2-1, with 10 bases fitting TRBD2. Trimming took 2 bases from V and 7 from J; bases not matched to a gene: 5. The germline gives CDR1 SGHNT, CDR2 YENEEA. This CDR3 spans 15 amino acids. The CDR3 loop reads CASSLHSGRMNEQFF. CDR3 coding DNA: TGTGCCAGCAGCTTACATAGCGGGAGGATGAATGAGCAGTTCTTC.